This T cell receptor (beta chain) was sequenced in a study of response to subunit inactivated influenza vaccine. Notes on the study in general: It was the authors' suggestion that each seasonal influenza vaccination recruits few new T cells.

From the RT-PCR reads, TCRdb called clonotypes with MiXCR, one entry per CDR3 protein. The table includes about 780,000 distinct CDR3 sequences, roughly 18% detected once. Many counts were recorded for this clonotype. Its antigen remains unknown. Looked up from germline, CDR1 is MNHEY and CDR2 is SVGAGI. Losses at the gene ends were 4 bases for V and 4 bases for J; bases not matched to a gene: 10. The CDR3 length is 15 residues. The V and J genes are TRBV6-5 and TRBJ2-7; 7 bases agree with TRBD2. The material sequenced was PBMCs from blood, taken 4 to 6 days after vaccination. The TCR originated in a man over 45 who received an inactivated influenza vaccine. The chain's CDR3 is CASSSSASGVYEQYF. For the CDR3, the DNA is TGTGCCAGCAGTTCCAGTGCTAGCGGAGTTTACGAGCAGTACTTC.